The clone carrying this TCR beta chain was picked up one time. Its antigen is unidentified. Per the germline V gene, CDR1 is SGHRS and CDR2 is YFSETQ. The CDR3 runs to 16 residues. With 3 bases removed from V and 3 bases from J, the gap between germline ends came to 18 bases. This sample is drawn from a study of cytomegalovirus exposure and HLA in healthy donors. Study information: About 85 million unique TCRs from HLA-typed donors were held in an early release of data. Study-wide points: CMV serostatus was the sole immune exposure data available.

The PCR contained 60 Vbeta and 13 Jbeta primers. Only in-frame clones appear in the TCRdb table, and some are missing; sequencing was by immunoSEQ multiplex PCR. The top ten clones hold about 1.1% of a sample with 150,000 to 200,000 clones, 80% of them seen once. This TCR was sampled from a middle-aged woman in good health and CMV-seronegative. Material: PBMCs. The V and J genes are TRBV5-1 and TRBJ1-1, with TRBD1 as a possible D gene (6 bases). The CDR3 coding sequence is TGCGCCAGCAGCTCACTTGCAAGGGGGAGTTACACTGAAGCTTTCTTT. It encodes CASSSLARGSYTEAFF.